The next 15 T cell receptor beta chains were all read from a single sample in a study of blood T cells in healthy people across ages. The second PCR ran roughly 7 to 11 cycles with a sample-barcoded 5' primer and J-beta primers. A single record per CDR3 protein comes from TCRdb applying MiXCR to the 5' RACE reads. The sample lists about 1.7 million distinct CDR3 sequences, under 30% occurring once. Sequences were obtained from blood. The receptors derive from a woman aged 25 to 39 in good health.

V is TRBV20-1 and J is TRBJ1-2; 9 nucleotides align to TRBD1. This CDR3 has 15 amino acids. The V gene's germline CDR1 is DFQATT and CDR2 SNEGSKA (reference sequence). V trimming: 2 bases; J trimming: 4 bases; junction bases outside the gene matches: 8. DNA for the CDR3: TGCAGTGCTAGACATCCGGGACAGGGCGCCTATGGCTACACCTTC. It encodes CSARHPGQGAYGYTF.

This chain links TRBV12-3 or TRBV12-4 with TRBJ2-2; 7 nucleotides match TRBD2. With V trimmed by 5 bases and J by 4 bases, 7 bases remained unmatched. The CDR3 totals 15 residues. The CDR3 DNA reads as TGTGCCAGCAGTCCCAGCGGGACGGGCACCGGGGAGCTGTTTTTT. It translates to CASSPSGTGTGELFF.

V and J are TRBV9 and TRBJ2-5; 7 nucleotides agree with TRBD2. The CDR3 has 15 amino acids. Germline CDR1 reads SGDLS; CDR2 reads YYNGEE. J lost 2 bases, V lost 2 bases, and 6 bases had no gene match. For the CDR3, the DNA is TGTGCCAGCAGCGTGGGGGGGTCCCCACAAGAGACCCAGTACTTC. Translation gives CASSVGGSPQETQYF.

This clonotype occurred a few times. The CDR3 nucleotides read TGTGCCATCTGGAACGGGACAGTCAATCAGCCCCAGCATTTT. Protein: CAIWNGTVNQPQHF. This chain connects TRBV10-3 to TRBJ1-5; TRBD1 aligns across 7 bases. CDR3 length: 14 amino acids. The germline gives CDR1 ENHRY, CDR2 SYGVKD. Trimming took 8 bases from V and 3 from J; bases not matched to a gene: 7.

The CDR3 region has the DNA TGTGCCAGCAGAAAACCGGGACTCGCGGGCGACGAGCAGTACTTC. Residues: CASRKPGLAGDEQYF. This chain joins TRBV27 and TRBJ2-7, with D possibly matching TRBD2 (6 bases). V was trimmed by 6 bases and J by 5 bases, leaving 20 bases between them. This CDR3 is built from 15 residues. Per the germline V gene, CDR1 is MNHEY and CDR2 is SMNVEV (reference sequence).

In this sample, this clonotype turned up a few times. V usage is TRBV6-6 and J usage is TRBJ2-7; TRBD2 matches at 11 bases. Germline V gene data show CDR1 as MNHNY and CDR2 as SVGAGI (reference sequence). The trim removed 6 bases at V and 2 bases at J, leaving 6 bases unmatched. The CDR3 runs 15 residues. Here the CDR3 reads CASRDGTSGTYEQYF. The CDR3 DNA is TGTGCCAGCAGGGACGGGACTAGCGGTACCTACGAGCAGTACTTC.

J is TRBJ2-7 and V is TRBV20-1, with a weak D call TRBD1 (6 bases). Trimming took off 3 bases at V and 3 bases at J, with 15 bases between the two ends. The CDR3 has 14 amino acids. Germline V CDR1 and CDR2: DFQATT, SNEGSKA (reference sequence). CDR3: CSARSGTRVYEQYF. The DNA for the CDR3 is TGCAGTGCTAGGTCCGGGACACGGGTCTACGAGCAGTACTTC.

The rearrangement joins TRBV12-3 or TRBV12-4 to TRBJ2-3, with D uncertain. The CDR3 sequence is 13 residues long. Between the trimmed V and J ends, which lost 2 bases and 6 bases, there was a span of 9 bases. CDR3 DNA: TGTGCCAGCAGTTTAATAGATGTCGATACGCAGTATTTT. This encodes CASSLIDVDTQYF.

The rearrangement links TRBV3-1 to TRBJ1-1; D remains ambiguous. Trimming left V 8 bases short and J 2 bases short, with 15 bases between. The length of the CDR3 is 14 residues. Germline V lookup: CDR1 LGHDT, CDR2 YNNKEL (reference sequence). The CDR3 sequence is CASQVSLLNTEAFF. Here the CDR3 DNA reads TGTGCCAGCCAAGTATCGTTGCTCAACACTGAAGCTTTCTTT.

A note on this clonotype: Given a much more abundant clone one base away, this may be a read error. This rearrangement joins TRBV12-3 or TRBV12-4 to TRBJ2-1; D gene ambiguous. The CDR3 covers 12 residues. CDR3 amino acids: CASSPGLDERFF. The CDR3 nucleotides read TGTGCCAGCAGCCCTGGTCTCGATGAGCGGTTCTTC.

This clonotype has just a few counts. The chain carries TRBV7-6 and TRBJ2-7, with TRBD2 identical over 7 bases. The germline V gene encodes CDR1 SGHVS and CDR2 FNYEAQ. V lost 8 bases to trimming and J lost 3 bases; unmatched junction nucleotides: 10. The CDR3 has 14 amino acids. CDR3 protein: CASALWGGSYEQYF. The CDR3 bases are TGTGCCAGCGCCCTTTGGGGGGGGAGCTACGAGCAGTACTTC.

This clonotype was recorded a few times. The chain is built from TRBV7-2 and TRBJ2-1; D is unresolved. Germline V gene data show CDR1 as SGHTA and CDR2 as FQGNSA. The CDR3 consists of 16 residues. The germline V and J ends were trimmed by 4 bases and 9 bases, with 22 bases remaining between them. CDR3 loop: CASSSGSRNRNSEQFF. The CDR3 DNA is TGTGCCAGCAGCTCAGGATCTAGAAATCGGAACAGTGAGCAGTTCTTC. Looking up the rest from reference TRBV7-2 and TRBJ2-1 gives the full variable domain: GAGVSQSPSNKVTEKGKDVELRCDPISGHTALYWYRQSLGQGLEFLIYFQGNSAPDKSGLPSDRFSAERTGGSVSTLTIQRTQQEDSAVYLCASSSGSRNRNSEQFFGPGTRLTVL.

The chain couples TRBV20-1 to TRBJ1-1; TRBD1 agrees at 11 bases. V lost 6 bases, J lost 5 bases, and 8 bases stayed unmatched. Germline assignment: CDR1 DFQATT and CDR2 SNEGSKA (reference sequence). The CDR3 runs to 14 residues. CDR3 amino acids: CSARTGTGGTEAFF. The CDR3 DNA follows: TGCAGTGCCCGAACCGGGACAGGGGGAACTGAAGCTTTCTTT.

This chain uses TRBV13 with TRBJ2-5, with D possibly TRBD1 on 6 matching bases. V lost 5 bases and J lost 1, with 17 bases in between. This CDR3 region has 16 residues. The germline V gene encodes CDR1 PRHDT and CDR2 FYEKMQ (reference sequence). CDR3 loop: CASSPRQEVGQETQYF. The CDR3 DNA is TGTGCCAGCAGCCCCCGACAGGAGGTGGGCCAAGAGACCCAGTACTTC.

This clonotype occurred a few times. A much larger clonotype is one base distant, so this may be a read error. V is TRBV18 and J is TRBJ2-7; no firm D call. Trimming took 8 bases from V and 3 from J, leaving 8 bases between them. Germline lookup yields CDR1 KGHSH and CDR2 LQKENI. The CDR3 has 11 amino acids. This CDR3 reads CASRQDYEQYF. In DNA, the CDR3 is TGTGCCAGCCGCCAGGACTACGAGCAGTACTTC.